A single sample gave rise to the 21 T cell receptor beta chains below, sequenced in a study of T cells in Graves' hyperthyroidism and ophthalmopathy (dated by TCRdb to 2018 to 2020). Library prep was done by multiplex PCR. The instrument was an Illumina HiSeq 2000. TCR beta CDR3 regions were amplified from RNA transcripts. A first-round RT-PCR of the TCR CDR3 used the HTBI primer set with the Qiagen OneStep RT-PCR kit. The public reads were reprocessed in TCRdb via fastp at Q25 and MiXCR, keeping in-frame beta chains. CDR3 protein sequences are deduplicated, and each keeps its most common genes and DNA. The sample table lists under 600,000 distinct CDR3 sequences, about 16% of them with a count of one. Less than 3.5% of the sample is held by the ten biggest clonotypes. Input material: blood. The receptors here all came from a woman aged 35 to 49 with Graves' ophthalmopathy.

The CDR3 spells CASSLQGEGISEAFF. The CDR3 DNA follows: TGCGCCAGCAGCCTTCAGGGAGAGGGAATCTCTGAAGCTTTCTTT. V gene TRBV5-1 combines with J gene TRBJ1-1; D might be TRBD1 (5 bases). V was clipped by 4 bases and J by 6 bases, with 19 bases between them. From germline, CDR1 is SGHRS and CDR2 YFSETQ. The CDR3 totals 15 residues.

This clonotype has a handful of counts. This rearrangement joins TRBV20-1 to TRBJ1-6; no clear D. This CDR3 is 13 amino acids long. The V and J ends lost 4 bases and 10 bases respectively, with 14 bases between them. Germline-derived CDR1 and CDR2 are DFQATT and SNEGSKA (reference sequence). The CDR3 spells CSAIVQPGSPLHF. The CDR3 DNA reads TGCAGTGCTATAGTTCAGCCGGGGTCACCCCTCCACTTT.

The sample holds a few counts of this clonotype. The chain employs TRBV6-5 and TRBJ2-2; TRBD1 matches at 7 bases. V was pared by 0 bases and J by 2 bases, with 3 bases of the junction left unmatched. CDR1 and CDR2 from the germline V gene are MNHEY and SVGAGI. This CDR3 spans 16 amino acids. The CDR3 sequence: CASSYSGDSNTGELFF. CDR3 DNA: TGTGCCAGCAGTTACTCGGGGGACAGCAACACCGGGGAGCTGTTTTTT.

The chain couples TRBV29-1 to TRBJ1-1; D is unresolved. Between the trimmed V and J ends, which lost 6 bases and 0 bases, there was a span of 11 bases. The germline V gene has CDR1 SQVTM and CDR2 ANQGSEA. This CDR3 contains 13 residues. CDR3 region: CSVGAQVNTEAFF. For the CDR3, the DNA is TGCAGCGTGGGAGCGCAAGTGAACACTGAAGCTTTCTTT.

This clonotype was picked up many times. The chain recombines TRBV10-3 with TRBJ2-5; tentatively, D is TRBD1 (5 bases). Germline loops: CDR1 ENHRY, CDR2 SYGVKD. This CDR3 is built from 17 residues. Trimming took off 3 bases at V and 5 bases at J, with 22 bases between the two ends. The CDR3 sequence is CAISDQFKGVLGETQYF. In DNA form, the CDR3 reads TGTGCCATCAGTGACCAATTCAAAGGGGTACTGGGGGAGACCCAGTACTTC.

The CDR3 sequence: CASSFDGTGRNGYTF. The CDR3 DNA reads TGTGCCAGCAGCTTCGATGGTACGGGCCGGAATGGCTACACCTTC. The chain combines TRBV5-6 with TRBJ1-2; D remains ambiguous. The germline gives CDR1 SGHDT, CDR2 YYEEEE. Trimming pared 2 bases from V and 6 bases from J, leaving 17 bases between. The CDR3 totals 15 residues.

This clonotype was detected many times. This sequence joins TRBV11-2 and TRBJ2-7; D gene uncertain. CDR3 length: 13 amino acids. Looked up from germline, CDR1 is SGHAT and CDR2 is FQNNGV. V lost 4 bases to trimming and J lost 4 bases, with 11 bases between them. The CDR3, as DNA: TGTGCCAGCAGCTCCCAAGAAGGATACGAGCAGTACTTC. Translation gives CASSSQEGYEQYF. The full variable domain, with the rest looked up from reference TRBV11-2 and TRBJ2-7, is EAGVAQSPRYKIIEKRQSVAFWCNPISGHATLYWYQQILGQGPKLLIQFQNNGVVDDSQLPKDRFSAERLKGVDSTLKIQPAKLEDSAVYLCASSSQEGYEQYFGPGTRLTVT.

This rearrangement joins TRBV4-1 to TRBJ2-7, with D possibly matching TRBD2 (6 bases). Trimming removed 10 bases from V and 6 bases from J, with 22 bases in between. The CDR3 has 14 amino acids. Germline values: CDR1 MGHRA, CDR2 YSYEKL. CDR3 nucleotide sequence: TGCGCCACCCGACCCAGAACGGGAGTCCCCGAGCAGTACTTC. Amino acids: CATRPRTGVPEQYF.

This clonotype was detected many times. This chain joins TRBV12-3 or TRBV12-4 and TRBJ1-1, with 9 bases identical to TRBD1. J was trimmed by 5 bases and V by 4 bases; bases with no gene match: 8. CDR3 size: 15 residues. The CDR3, as DNA: TGTGCCAGCAGTTCCATTACAGGGGGCGGAACTGAAGCTTTCTTT. Translated, it gives CASSSITGGGTEAFF.

V gene TRBV7-9 combines with J gene TRBJ2-7; 15 nucleotides match TRBD2. The CDR3 is made up of 18 amino acids. Germline V gene data show CDR1 as SEHNR and CDR2 as FQNEAQ (reference sequence). The V and J ends lost 1 base and 6 bases, in that order; junction bases with no gene match: 10. CDR3 in DNA: TGTGCCAGCAGCTTAGGGGGACTAGCGGGAGGATTACGGAGCGAGCAGTACTTC. Translation gives CASSLGGLAGGLRSEQYF.

This clonotype has more than one count but fewer than ten. This chain connects TRBV18 to TRBJ1-2; TRBD1 might be the D (5 bases). The CDR3 runs 13 residues. With 3 bases removed from V and 13 bases from J, the gap between germline ends came to 18 bases. Germline assignment: CDR1 KGHSH and CDR2 LQKENI. The CDR3, as DNA: TGTGCCAGCTCACCCGGGGACGGACTATTTTTCACCTTC. It encodes CASSPGDGLFFTF.

Ten or more counts support this clonotype. The chain links TRBV20-1 to TRBJ2-3, with TRBD2 identical over 9 bases. With 6 bases clipped from V and 2 bases from J, the junction kept 6 bases outside the gene matches. This CDR3 has 14 residues. The germline V gene has CDR1 DFQATT and CDR2 SNEGSKA (reference sequence). The DNA for the CDR3 is TGCAGTGCAACCCTAGCGGGATTCACAGATACGCAGTATTTT. It encodes CSATLAGFTDTQYF.

In its sample, this clonotype was seen many times. The V and J genes are TRBV12-3 or TRBV12-4 and TRBJ1-5; D is possibly TRBD1 (5 bases). Trimming removed 3 bases at V and 1 base at J, with 10 bases between. The CDR3 covers 15 residues. The CDR3 DNA sequence: TGTGCCAGCAGTTTGTTGGGGGAAAGCAATCAGCCCCAGCATTTT. This codes for CASSLLGESNQPQHF.

This clonotype was seen a handful of times. The chain uses TRBV2 and TRBJ2-5; no clear D. Germline V gene lookup returns CDR1 SNHLY and CDR2 FYNNEI. The V gene lost 10 bases and the J gene lost 1 base, with 13 bases spanning the gap. CDR3 length: 13 amino acids. For the CDR3, the DNA is TGTGCCACTTCAGTGGGCTCCCAAGAGACCCAGTACTTC. It codes for CATSVGSQETQYF.

This clonotype was counted only a few times. The chain joins TRBV12-3 or TRBV12-4 to TRBJ1-5; TRBD1 might be the D (5 bases). This CDR3 region has 17 residues. The germline V and J ends were trimmed by 3 bases and 1 base, with 16 bases remaining between them. CDR3 sequence (DNA): TGTGCCAGCAGTTTCTACTCAGGGAGAGGGAGCAATCAGCCCCAGCATTTT. This translates into CASSFYSGRGSNQPQHF.

In its sample, this clonotype was seen many times. This chain uses TRBV6-1 with TRBJ2-7, with 12 bases aligning to TRBD2. The CDR3 runs to 16 residues. Germline CDR1 is MNHNS and CDR2 is SASEGT. The V gene end was trimmed by 5 bases and the J gene end by 2 bases; junction bases not matched to a gene: 7. CDR3 bases: TGTGCCAGCAGTCCATCCTCTAGCGGGAGGGCCTACGAGCAGTACTTC. This codes for CASSPSSSGRAYEQYF.

This clonotype was observed at least ten times. This chain connects TRBV6-1 to TRBJ1-1; 8 nucleotides agree with TRBD1. Germline loops: CDR1 MNHNS, CDR2 SASEGT. Trimming at V came to 7 bases and at J to 1 base, leaving 5 bases not matched to a gene. This CDR3 is built from 14 residues. In DNA form, the CDR3 reads TGTGCCAGCACCCCGGGACAGGCGAACACTGAAGCTTTCTTT. Translation: CASTPGQANTEAFF.

This clonotype showed up many times. The rearrangement uses TRBV11-2 and TRBJ2-3; D may be TRBD1 (5 bases). CDR1 and CDR2 from the germline V gene are SGHAT and FQNNGV. CDR3 size: 15 residues. V was trimmed by 5 bases and J by 5 bases, leaving 17 bases between them. The CDR3 nucleotides read TGTGCCAGCAGCCCCAGGGTAACGGGTGGAGATACGCAGTATTTT. This translates into CASSPRVTGGDTQYF.

This clonotype was observed many times. V is TRBV5-1 and J is TRBJ2-7; D could derive from TRBD1 or TRBD2 (5 bases each). V dropped 2 bases and J dropped 2 bases, with 11 bases sitting between them. Germline CDR1 and CDR2: SGHRS and YFSETQ. The CDR3 covers 14 residues. CDR3 nucleotides: TGCGCCAGCAGCTTACTAGGGGCGACCTACGAGCAGTACTTC. Translating it yields CASSLLGATYEQYF.

In this sample, this clonotype turned up a few times. The V and J genes are TRBV7-2 and TRBJ2-3, with 7 positions matching TRBD2. Germline V gene lookup returns CDR1 SGHTA and CDR2 FQGNSA. Germline trimming cut 2 bases from V and 4 bases from J; bases unmatched to any gene: 9. This CDR3 region has 16 residues. The CDR3 here is CASSLTGAGVADTQYF. DNA of the CDR3: TGTGCCAGCAGCTTAACCGGGGCGGGAGTCGCAGATACGCAGTATTTT.

This clonotype has at least ten counts. The V and J genes are TRBV18 and TRBJ1-1; a possible D gene is TRBD1 (6 bases). Germline CDR1 is KGHSH and CDR2 is LQKENI. The CDR3 covers 15 residues. Trimming took off 4 bases at V and 0 bases at J, with 12 bases between the two ends. CDR3 sequence (DNA): TGTGCCAGCTCACTGCAACAGGGAATGAACACTGAAGCTTTCTTT. This codes for CASSLQQGMNTEAFF.